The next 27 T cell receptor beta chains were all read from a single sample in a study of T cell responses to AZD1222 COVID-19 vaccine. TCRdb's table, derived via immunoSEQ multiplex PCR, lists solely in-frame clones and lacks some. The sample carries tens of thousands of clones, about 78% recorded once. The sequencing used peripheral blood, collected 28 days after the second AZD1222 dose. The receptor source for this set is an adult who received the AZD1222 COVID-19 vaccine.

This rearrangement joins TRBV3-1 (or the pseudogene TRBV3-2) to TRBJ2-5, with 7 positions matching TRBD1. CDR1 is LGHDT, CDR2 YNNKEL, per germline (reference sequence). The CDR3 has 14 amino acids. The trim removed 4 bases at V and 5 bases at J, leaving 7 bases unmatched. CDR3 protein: CASSPTGALETQYF. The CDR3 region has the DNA TGTGCCAGCAGCCCTACAGGGGCATTGGAGACCCAGTACTTC.

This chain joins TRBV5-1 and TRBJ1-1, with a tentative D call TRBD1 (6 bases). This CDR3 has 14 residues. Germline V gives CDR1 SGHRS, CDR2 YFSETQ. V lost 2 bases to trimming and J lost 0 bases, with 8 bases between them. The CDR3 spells CASSFTGMNTEAFF. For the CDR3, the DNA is TGCGCCAGCAGCTTCACAGGGATGAACACTGAAGCTTTCTTT. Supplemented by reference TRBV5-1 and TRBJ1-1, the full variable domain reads KAGVTQTPRYLIKTRGQQVTLSCSPISGHRSVSWYQQTPGQGLQFLFEYFSETQRNKGNFPGRFSGRQFSNSRSEMNVSTLELGDSALYLCASSFTGMNTEAFFGQGTRLTVV.

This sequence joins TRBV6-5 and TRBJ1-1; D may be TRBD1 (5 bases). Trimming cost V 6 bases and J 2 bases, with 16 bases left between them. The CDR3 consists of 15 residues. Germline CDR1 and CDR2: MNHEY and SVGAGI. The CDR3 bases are TGTGCCAGCAGGCCGGACACTATTACAAACACTGAAGCTTTCTTT. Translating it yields CASRPDTITNTEAFF.

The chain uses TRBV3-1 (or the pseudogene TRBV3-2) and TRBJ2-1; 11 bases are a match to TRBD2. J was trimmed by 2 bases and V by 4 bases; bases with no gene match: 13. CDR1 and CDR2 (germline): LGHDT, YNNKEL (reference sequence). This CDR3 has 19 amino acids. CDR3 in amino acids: CASSLVSSGRVRAYNEQFF. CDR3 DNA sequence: TGTGCCAGCAGCCTAGTGAGTAGCGGGAGGGTGAGGGCCTACAATGAGCAGTTCTTC.

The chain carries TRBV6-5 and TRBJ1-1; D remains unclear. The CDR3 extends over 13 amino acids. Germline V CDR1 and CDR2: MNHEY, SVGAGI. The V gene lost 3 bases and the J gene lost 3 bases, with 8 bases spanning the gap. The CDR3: CASSYSPHTEAFF. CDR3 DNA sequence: TGTGCCAGCAGTTATAGTCCCCACACTGAAGCTTTCTTT.

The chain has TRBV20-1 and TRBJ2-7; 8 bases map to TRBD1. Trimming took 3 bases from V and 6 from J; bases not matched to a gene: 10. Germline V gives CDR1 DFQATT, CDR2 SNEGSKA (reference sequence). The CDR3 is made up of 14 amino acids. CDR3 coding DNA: TGCAGTGCTAGTCCGGGGGCAGGGGGCGGCGAGCAGTACTTC. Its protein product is CSASPGAGGGEQYF.

This CDR3 reads CASSPTPVGGEKLFF. The CDR3 DNA follows: TGTGCCAGCAGCCCGACCCCTGTTGGAGGTGAAAAACTGTTTTTT. The V gene is TRBV7-8, the J gene TRBJ1-4; D gene unclear. Trimming removed 5 bases from V and 7 bases from J, with 17 bases in between. Germline V gene sequence: CDR1 SGHVS, CDR2 FQNEAQ. The CDR3 runs to 15 residues.

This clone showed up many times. This CDR3 is CASRETKGGRGEFFF. CDR3 DNA sequence: TGTGCCAGCAGGGAAACAAAAGGGGGCAGGGGAGAATTTTTTTTT. This chain uses TRBV28 with TRBJ1-4; 7 bases agree with TRBD1. Germline V gene lookup returns CDR1 MDHEN and CDR2 SYDVKM. After removal of 6 bases from V and 17 bases from J, the junction contained 21 bases not matched to a gene. The CDR3 contains 15 residues.

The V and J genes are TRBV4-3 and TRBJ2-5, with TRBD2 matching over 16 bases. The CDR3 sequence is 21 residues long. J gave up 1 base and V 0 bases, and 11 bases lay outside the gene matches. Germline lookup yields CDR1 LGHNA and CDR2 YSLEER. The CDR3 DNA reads TGCGCCAGCAGCCAAGATTGGGGTCGGGGACTAGCGGGAGGGGGCCAAGAGACCCAGTACTTC. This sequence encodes CASSQDWGRGLAGGGQETQYF.

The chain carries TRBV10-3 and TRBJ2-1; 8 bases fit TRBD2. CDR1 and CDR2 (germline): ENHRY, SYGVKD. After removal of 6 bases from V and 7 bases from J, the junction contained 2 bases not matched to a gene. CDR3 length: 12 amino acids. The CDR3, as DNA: TGTGCCATCAGCGGGGGGGAGAATGAGCAGTTCTTC. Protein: CAISGGENEQFF.

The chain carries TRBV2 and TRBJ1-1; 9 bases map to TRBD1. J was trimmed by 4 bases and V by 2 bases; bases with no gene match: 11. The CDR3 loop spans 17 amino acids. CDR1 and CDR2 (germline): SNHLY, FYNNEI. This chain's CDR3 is CASSENQADRGGTEAFF. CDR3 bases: TGTGCCAGCAGTGAAAATCAAGCGGACAGGGGTGGCACTGAAGCTTTCTTT.

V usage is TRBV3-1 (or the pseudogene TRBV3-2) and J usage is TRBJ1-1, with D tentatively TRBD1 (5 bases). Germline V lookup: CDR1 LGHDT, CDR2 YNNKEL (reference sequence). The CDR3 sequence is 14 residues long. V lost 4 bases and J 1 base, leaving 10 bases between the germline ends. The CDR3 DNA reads TGTGCCAGCAGCCGGGGGTTAGGGAACACTGAAGCTTTCTTT. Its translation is CASSRGLGNTEAFF.

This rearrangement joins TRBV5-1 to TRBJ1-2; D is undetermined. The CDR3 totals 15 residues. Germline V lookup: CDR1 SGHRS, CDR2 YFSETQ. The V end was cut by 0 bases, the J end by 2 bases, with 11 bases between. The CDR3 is CASSLAAGTNYGYTF. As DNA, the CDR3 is TGCGCCAGCAGCTTGGCCGCAGGCACCAACTATGGCTACACCTTC.

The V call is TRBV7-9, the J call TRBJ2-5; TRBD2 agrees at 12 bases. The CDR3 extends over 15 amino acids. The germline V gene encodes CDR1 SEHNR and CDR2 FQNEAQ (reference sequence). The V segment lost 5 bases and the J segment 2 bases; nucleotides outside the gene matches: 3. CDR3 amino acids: CASSETSGRQETQYF. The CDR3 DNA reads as TGTGCCAGCAGCGAGACTAGCGGGAGACAAGAGACCCAGTACTTC.

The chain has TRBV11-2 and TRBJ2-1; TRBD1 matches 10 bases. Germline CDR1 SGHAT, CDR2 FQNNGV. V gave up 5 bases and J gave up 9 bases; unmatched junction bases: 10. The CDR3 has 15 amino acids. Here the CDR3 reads CASSRPGTGALEQFF. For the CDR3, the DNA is TGTGCCAGCAGCCGTCCCGGGACAGGGGCCCTTGAGCAGTTCTTC.

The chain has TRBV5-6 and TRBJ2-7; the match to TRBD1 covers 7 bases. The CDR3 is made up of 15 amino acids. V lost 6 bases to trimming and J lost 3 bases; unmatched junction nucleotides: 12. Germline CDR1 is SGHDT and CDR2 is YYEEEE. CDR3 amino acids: CASTYRGWLGYEQYF. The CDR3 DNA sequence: TGTGCCAGCACATACAGGGGTTGGCTGGGCTACGAGCAGTACTTC.

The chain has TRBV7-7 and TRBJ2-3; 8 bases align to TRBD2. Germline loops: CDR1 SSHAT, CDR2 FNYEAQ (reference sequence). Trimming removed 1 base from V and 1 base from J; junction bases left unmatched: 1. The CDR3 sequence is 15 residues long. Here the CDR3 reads CASSLGREGTDTQYF. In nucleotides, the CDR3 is TGTGCCAGCAGCTTAGGGCGGGAGGGCACAGATACGCAGTATTTT.

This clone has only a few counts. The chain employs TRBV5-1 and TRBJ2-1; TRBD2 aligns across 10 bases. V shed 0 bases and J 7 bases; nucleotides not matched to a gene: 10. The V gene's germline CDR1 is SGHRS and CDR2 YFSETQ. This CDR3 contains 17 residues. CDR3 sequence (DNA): TGCGCCAGCAGCTTGGGCCCCTTAGCGGGGGGTACAAATGAGCAGTTCTTC. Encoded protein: CASSLGPLAGGTNEQFF.

CDR3 sequence reads: CASSLKVPWTSGRAGKTDTQYF. CDR3 nucleotides: TGTGCCAGCAGCTTAAAAGTACCTTGGACTAGCGGGAGGGCGGGGAAAACAGATACGCAGTATTTT. The genes are TRBV7-8 and TRBJ2-3; 15 bases are a match to TRBD2. This CDR3 has 22 residues. CDR1 and CDR2 (germline): SGHVS, FQNEAQ. V dropped 2 bases and J dropped 3; count of bases not matched to a gene: 18.

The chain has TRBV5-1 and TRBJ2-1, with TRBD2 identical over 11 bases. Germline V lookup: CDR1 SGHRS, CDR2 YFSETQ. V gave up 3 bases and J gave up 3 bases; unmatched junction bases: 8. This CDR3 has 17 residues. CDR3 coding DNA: TGCGCCAGCAGCTGGGGACCTCTAGCGGGAGGCTACAATGAGCAGTTCTTC. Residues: CASSWGPLAGGYNEQFF.

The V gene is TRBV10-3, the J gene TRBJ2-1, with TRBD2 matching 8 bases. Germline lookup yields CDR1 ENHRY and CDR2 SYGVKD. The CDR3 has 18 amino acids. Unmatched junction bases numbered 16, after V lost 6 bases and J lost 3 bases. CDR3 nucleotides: TGTGCCATCAGCCTAACTACTACTGGGCTAGCGGGCTACAATGAGCAGTTCTTC. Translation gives CAISLTTTGLAGYNEQFF.

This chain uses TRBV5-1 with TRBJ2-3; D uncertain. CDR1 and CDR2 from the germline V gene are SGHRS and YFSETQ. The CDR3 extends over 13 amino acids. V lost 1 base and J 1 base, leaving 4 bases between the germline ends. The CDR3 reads CASSLFRTDTQYF. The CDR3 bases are TGCGCCAGCAGCTTGTTCCGCACAGATACGCAGTATTTT.

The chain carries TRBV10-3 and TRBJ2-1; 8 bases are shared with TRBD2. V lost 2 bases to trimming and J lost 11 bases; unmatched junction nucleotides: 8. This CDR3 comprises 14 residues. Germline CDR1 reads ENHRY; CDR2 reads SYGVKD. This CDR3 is CAISEPKSGSKQFF. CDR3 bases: TGTGCCATCAGTGAGCCCAAGAGCGGGAGTAAGCAGTTCTTC.

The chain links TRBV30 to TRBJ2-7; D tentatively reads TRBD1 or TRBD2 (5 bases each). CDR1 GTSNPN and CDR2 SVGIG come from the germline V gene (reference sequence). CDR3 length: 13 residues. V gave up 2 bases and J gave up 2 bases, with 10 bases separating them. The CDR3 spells CAWSYGAAYEQYF. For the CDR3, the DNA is TGTGCCTGGAGTTACGGGGCTGCCTACGAGCAGTACTTC. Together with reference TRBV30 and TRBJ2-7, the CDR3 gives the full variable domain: SQTIHQWPATLVQPVGSPLSLECTVEGTSNPNLYWYRQAAGRGLQLLFYSVGIGQISSEVPQNLSASRPQDRQFILSSKKLLLSDSGFYLCAWSYGAAYEQYFGPGTRLTVT.

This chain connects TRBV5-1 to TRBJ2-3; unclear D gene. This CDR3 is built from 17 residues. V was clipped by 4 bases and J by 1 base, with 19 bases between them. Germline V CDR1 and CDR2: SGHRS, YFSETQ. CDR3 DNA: TGCGCCAGCAGCCCCCTTTGGGCGGACGACGGCACAGATACGCAGTATTTT. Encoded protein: CASSPLWADDGTDTQYF.

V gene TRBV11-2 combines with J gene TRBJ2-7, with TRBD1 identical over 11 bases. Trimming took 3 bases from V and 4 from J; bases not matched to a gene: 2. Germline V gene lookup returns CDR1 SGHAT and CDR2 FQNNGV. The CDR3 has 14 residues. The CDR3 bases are TGTGCCAGCAGCTTTAGGGACAGGGGGTACGAGCAGTACTTC. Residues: CASSFRDRGYEQYF.

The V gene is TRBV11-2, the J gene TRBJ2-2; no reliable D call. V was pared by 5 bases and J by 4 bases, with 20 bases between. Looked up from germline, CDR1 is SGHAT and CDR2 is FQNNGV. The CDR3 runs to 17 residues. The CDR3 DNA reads TGTGCCAGCAGCCCAACCGGTTCGGTTGCCCTCACCGGGGAGCTGTTTTTT. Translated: CASSPTGSVALTGELFF.